Listed here are 12 T cell receptor beta chains from one sample, sequenced in a study of beta chain features in type 1 diabetes. Expressed TCRB transcripts were sequenced because the entire RNA isolate underwent reverse transcription. Repertoires were generated with immunoSEQ multiplex PCR, while TCRdb's copy carries only in-frame clones and drops some. Of about 330,000 clones in the sample, about 10% were seen once. Sequencing was done on a sample of naive CD4+ T cells from blood. The receptors derive from a woman in her thirties in good health.

V usage is TRBV30 and J usage is TRBJ2-1; 11 nucleotides line up with TRBD2. The CDR3 contains 14 residues. The V segment lost 5 bases and the J segment 6 bases; nucleotides outside the gene matches: 6. CDR1 and CDR2 from the germline V gene are GTSNPN and SVGIG (reference sequence). Written as DNA, the CDR3 is TGTGCCTGGTCCGGGACTAGCGGCTTCAATGAGCAGTTCTTC. It specifies CAWSGTSGFNEQFF. The full variable domain, completed using reference TRBV30 and TRBJ2-1, is SQTIHQWPATLVQPVGSPLSLECTVEGTSNPNLYWYRQAAGRGLQLLFYSVGIGQISSEVPQNLSASRPQDRQFILSSKKLLLSDSGFYLCAWSGTSGFNEQFFGPGTRLTVL.

This chain joins TRBV29-1 and TRBJ2-1, with 14 bases that match TRBD2. V lost 7 bases to trimming and J lost 8 bases; unmatched junction nucleotides: 4. This CDR3 region has 13 residues. Germline values: CDR1 SQVTM, CDR2 ANQGSEA. The CDR3: CSAGLAGGDEQFF. In nucleotides, the CDR3 is TGCAGCGCCGGACTAGCGGGAGGAGATGAGCAGTTCTTC.

Details on this clone: Germline is not matched at one junction end, which may reflect a read error. CDR3 region: CASSLAASGLGEQYF. For the CDR3, the DNA is TGTGCTAGCAGCTTAGCGGCTAGCGGGTTGGGTGAGCAGTACTTC. V usage is TRBV7-7 and J usage is TRBJ2-7, with TRBD2 matching over 8 bases. CDR1 is SSHAT, CDR2 FNYEAQ, per germline (reference sequence). The CDR3 covers 15 residues.

This clone has a handful of counts. The rearrangement uses TRBV10-3 and TRBJ2-7; 8 bases map to TRBD2. Germline V gene data show CDR1 as ENHRY and CDR2 as SYGVKD. The CDR3 is 15 amino acids. After removal of 2 bases from V and 6 bases from J, the junction contained 9 bases not matched to a gene. The CDR3 DNA follows: TGTGCCATCAGTGAGGACTTCGGACTAGCCGGCGAGCAGTACTTC. Translating it yields CAISEDFGLAGEQYF.

This clone showed up just a few times. The chain carries TRBV7-2 and TRBJ2-1, with 8 bases lining up with TRBD2. Losses at the gene ends were 2 bases for V and 4 bases for J; bases not matched to a gene: 7. CDR1 and CDR2 from the germline V gene are SGHTA and FQGNSA. CDR3 size: 16 residues. The CDR3 nucleotides read TGTGCCAGCAGCTTATTCTCCGGGAGGGGATACAATGAGCAGTTCTTC. Translating it yields CASSLFSGRGYNEQFF. Drawing the rest from reference TRBV7-2 and TRBJ2-1, the complete variable domain is GAGVSQSPSNKVTEKGKDVELRCDPISGHTALYWYRQSLGQGLEFLIYFQGNSAPDKSGLPSDRFSAERTGGSVSTLTIQRTQQEDSAVYLCASSLFSGRGYNEQFFGPGTRLTVL.

The V call is TRBV18, the J call TRBJ2-3; 7 bases line up with TRBD2. Germline V gene sequence: CDR1 KGHSH, CDR2 LQKENI. The length of the CDR3 is 16 residues. The V segment lost 1 base and the J segment 0 bases; nucleotides outside the gene matches: 4. DNA of the CDR3: TGTGCCAGCTCACCACTCGCGGGAGTGAGCACAGATACGCAGTATTTT. This codes for CASSPLAGVSTDTQYF. Looking up the rest from reference TRBV18 and TRBJ2-3 gives the full variable domain: NAGVMQNPRHLVRRRGQEARLRCSPMKGHSHVYWYRQLPEEGLKFMVYLQKENIIDESGMPKERFSAEFPKEGPSILRIQQVVRGDSAAYFCASSPLAGVSTDTQYFGPGTRLTVL.

This clone was observed a handful of times. This rearrangement joins TRBV5-1 to TRBJ2-1; TRBD1 matches 7 bases. The CDR3 runs 16 residues. The trim removed 6 bases at V and 0 bases at J, leaving 9 bases unmatched. Germline values: CDR1 SGHRS, CDR2 YFSETQ. Written as DNA, the CDR3 is TGCGCCAGCACGGGCAGGGGGATTAGCTCCTACAATGAGCAGTTCTTC. The encoded protein is CASTGRGISSYNEQFF.

This clone was recorded a few times. Germline is not matched at one junction end, which may reflect a read error. The chain joins TRBV20-1 to TRBJ1-4; D uncertain. Germline CDR1 is DFQATT and CDR2 is SNEGSKA (reference sequence). The CDR3 has 11 residues. The CDR3 spells CSAPAFGKPNF. The CDR3 coding sequence is TGCAGTGCTCCCGCGTTCGGGAAACCTAATTTT.

The chain combines TRBV9 with TRBJ2-1, with 15 bases that match TRBD2. J lost 7 bases, V lost 5 bases, and 10 bases had no gene match. Germline V gene data show CDR1 as SGDLS and CDR2 as YYNGEE. The CDR3 totals 17 residues. The CDR3: CASRPLGLAGGGNEQFF. DNA of the CDR3: TGTGCCAGCAGACCCCTGGGACTAGCGGGAGGCGGGAATGAGCAGTTCTTC.

The chain recombines TRBV9 with TRBJ2-5; 9 positions agree with TRBD2. V was pared by 4 bases and J by 5 bases, with 12 bases of the junction left unmatched. Germline V gives CDR1 SGDLS, CDR2 YYNGEE. This CDR3 comprises 16 residues. The DNA for the CDR3 is TGTGCCAGCAGCCCCCCCGGTGTAGCGGGAGTTGAGACCCAGTACTTC. Its translation is CASSPPGVAGVETQYF.

In this sample, this clone turned up a few times. V usage is TRBV4-3 and J usage is TRBJ2-5; no definite D call. Germline values: CDR1 LGHNA, CDR2 YSLEER. The CDR3 is 13 residues long. V dropped 1 base and J dropped 5 bases, with 8 bases sitting between them. CDR3 nucleotide sequence: TGCGCCAGCAGCCAAGTCACCCGGGAGACCCAGTACTTC. Translated: CASSQVTRETQYF.

This clone was found a few times. V is TRBV19 and J is TRBJ2-2; 14 bases map to TRBD2. This CDR3 has 17 amino acids. V dropped 7 bases and J dropped 7; count of bases not matched to a gene: 11. The V gene's germline CDR1 is LNHDA and CDR2 SQIVND (reference sequence). The CDR3 DNA follows: TGTGCCAGTAACCCAACGGGACTAGCGGGAGTAATCGGGGAGCTGTTTTTT. This codes for CASNPTGLAGVIGELFF.